This T cell receptor beta chain was captured by sequencing in a study of T cells in Graves' hyperthyroidism and ophthalmopathy (dated 2019 in TCRdb). About the full investigation: Peripheral blood was sampled at the time of initial diagnosis, prior to any treatment. Following sampling, methimazole starting at 30 mg daily was given to hyperthyroidism patients, and high-dose intravenous methylprednisolone was given to ophthalmopathy patients. In six Graves' hyperthyroidism patients, the study also compared T-cell repertoires from thyroid tissue with T-cell repertoires from blood. TCR Vbeta CDR3 sequencing of approximately 140 peripheral blood samples (roughly 43 ophthalmopathy, approximately 80 hyperthyroidism and some 17 progressor patients) is reported in the paper. Prospective prediction of ophthalmopathy was tested in an independent validation cohort consisting of about 19 hyperthyroidism patients and some 16 patients who later progressed to ophthalmopathy. The approximately 100 discovery patients were randomly divided into training and test sets at a 7:3 ratio. TCR V-J signatures able to tell the groups apart were searched for in a discovery cohort of approximately 95 patients, of whom 40 to 45 had Graves' ophthalmopathy and around 58 had stable Graves' hyperthyroidism. The study at large found these results: During validation, the model predicted progression to ophthalmopathy a median of approximately 6.5 months ahead of onset, with more than 55% sensitivity and around 73% specificity. No statistical method was used to set the sample size in advance, and investigators knew the group allocation. A 13 V-J signature model separated ophthalmopathy from stable hyperthyroidism, with 87.88% sensitivity and 81% to 82% specificity in cross-validation and 80%/75% in testing. Most expanded thyroid clonotypes (frequency above 0.001) were also detected in blood, a finding suggesting that blood repertoires may reflect thyroid immune responses.

Stable Graves' hyperthyroidism was defined as the absence of progression to ophthalmopathy over 18 months of follow-up. The hyperthyroidism patients were between 18 and 65 years old and newly diagnosed, with a disease duration of less than 2 months. Exclusion was applied to patients with uncontrolled infections, other autoimmune diseases, pregnancy or lactation. Clinical symptoms, serum thyroxine and TRAb, thyroid ultrasound, and orbital computed tomography formed the basis for the diagnoses. PBMCs were separated from roughly 10 ml of fresh peripheral blood using Ficoll-Paque density gradient centrifugation. Total RNA was extracted using Trizol reagent, and RNA quality was assessed on an Agilent 2100 Bioanalyzer. Taken from cysteine to phenylalanine, the CDR3 has 12 residues. Just CDR3 DNA is preserved here, 36 bases in frame from base 1. CDR1 and CDR2, looked up from the germline V gene, are SGDLS and YYNGEE.

This clonotype came up once. The specificity of this receptor is unknown. It has no much larger one-base neighbor in the sample; base qualities were not kept. One read gives only weak evidence. TCR beta CDR3 regions were amplified from RNA transcripts. The first round of RT-PCR for the TCR CDR3 was performed with the HTBI primer set and the Qiagen OneStep RT-PCR kit. Libraries were constructed in a second round of multiplex PCR, after which size selection and purification were carried out. Libraries were sequenced paired-end with 100 bp reads on an Illumina HiSeq2000. As for the original processing: Raw data were processed with SOAPnuke, discarding reads with adapters, uncalled bases, mean Phred below 15, or no exact constant-primer or identifier match. COPE v1.2.5 was used to merge the high-quality paired reads, and each unique nucleotide sequence was defined as a clonotype. MiTCR v1.1 was used to align clonotypes to the IMGT TRBV, TRBD and TRBJ reference segments. Only V-J combinations with frequency above 0.0001, covering 99.2% of repertoires, were analysed. The TCS score was defined as the ratio of F50 (clonal expansion) to E x V (chaos), calculated using BLOSUM62-based TCRdist between CDR3 peptides within each V-J. Welch's t-statistics and random forest reduced roughly 530 V-J features to 13, which were used in a naive Bayes classifier (R e1071). The similarity between thyroid and blood repertoires was quantified using the Morisita-Horn index. TCRdb reprocessed the public reads (quality trimming at Q25 with fastp, clone calling with MiXCR) and kept in-frame beta chains. Identical CDR3 protein sequences are pooled into one entry, listed with their most common genes and DNA. For this entry, the V and J calls and clone size follow TCRdb and not the study's own pipeline. This sample comprises hundreds of thousands of distinct CDR3 sequences, approximately 40% of them detected only once. 8% to 9% of the sample comes from the top ten.

The specimen sequenced was blood. The chain was built from TRBV9 and TRBJ2-5; the D gene lacks a confident call. The DNA matches TRBJ2-7 better at its end, which makes the J call doubtful. This TCR was recovered from a man aged 18 to 30 with Graves' hyperthyroidism. The CDR3 reads CASSHSRYEQYF. The sequenced DNA is TGTGCCAGCAGCCACAGTCGGTACGAGCAGTACTTC.